The TCR beta chain described here comes from a study of control samples from healthy donors and cancer patients. TCRdb's table, derived via immunoSEQ multiplex PCR, lists solely in-frame clones and lacks some. This sample has tens of thousands of clones, with about 93% found just once. V lost 7 bases, J lost 0 bases, and 13 bases lay in between. The CDR3 is 16 amino acids. CDR1 and CDR2 from the germline V gene are MDHEN and SYDVKM. The V gene is TRBV28, the J gene TRBJ2-6, with TRBD2 as a possible D gene (5 bases). Sequencing was done on a sample of blood. The TCR sequence derives from a woman aged 18-35 years in good health. The CDR3 here is CASIQAGNSGANVLTF. The CDR3 DNA sequence: TGTGCCAGCATCCAGGCGGGCAACTCTGGGGCCAACGTCCTGACTTTC.